These 3 T cell receptor beta chains originate from one sample sequenced in a study of blood T cell repertoires in COVID-19. Repertoires were generated with immunoSEQ multiplex PCR, while TCRdb's copy carries only in-frame clones and drops some. The sample consists of 250,000 to 350,000 clones, around 82% of them appearing once. The specimen sequenced was peripheral blood. The receptors shown here come from a person in their 70s with COVID-19, enrolled during active disease.

This clone was counted a few times. This rearrangement joins TRBV28 to TRBJ2-7, with a tentative D call TRBD2 (5 bases). With 6 bases removed from V and 6 bases from J, the gap between germline ends came to 18 bases. The germline CDR1 and CDR2 sequences are MDHEN and SYDVKM. The CDR3 loop spans 14 amino acids. CDR3 region: CASRPPPGGSEQYF. CDR3 in DNA: TGTGCCAGCAGACCTCCCCCCGGCGGGTCCGAGCAGTACTTC.

V gene TRBV5-1 combines with J gene TRBJ2-7; 8 bases agree with TRBD2. This CDR3 spans 16 amino acids. The V gene end was trimmed by 0 bases and the J gene end by 1 base; junction bases not matched to a gene: 6. Germline CDR1 and CDR2: SGHRS and YFSETQ. In DNA, the CDR3 is TGCGCCAGCAGCTTGGCCTTGGTAGCGGGGTCCTACGAGCAGTACTTC. Translating gives CASSLALVAGSYEQYF.

The chain has TRBV6-5 and TRBJ1-4, with 7 positions matching TRBD1. This CDR3 is 14 amino acids long. The germline V gene has CDR1 MNHEY and CDR2 SVGAGI. The ends lost 5 bases at V and 5 bases at J; junction bases unmatched: 5. The DNA for the CDR3 is TGTGCCAGCAGTCGACAGGGTTTGAATGAAAAACTGTTTTTT. Protein sequence: CASSRQGLNEKLFF.